The 19 T cell receptor beta chains in this list originate from one sample, sequenced in a study of cytomegalovirus exposure and HLA in healthy donors. The PCR employed 60 Vbeta primers together with 13 Jbeta primers. The protocol was immunoSEQ multiplex PCR, while the TCRdb copy is restricted to in-frame clones and leaves out a portion. The table has roughly 160,000 clones, 80% seen once. Sequencing input: PBMCs. The receptors come from a woman aged 45-60 years in good health and CMV-seropositive.

The gene calls are TRBV28 and TRBJ2-1; D remains unclear. Germline V gives CDR1 MDHEN, CDR2 SYDVKM. CDR3 length equals 13 residues. V was pared by 7 bases and J by 5 bases, with 12 bases between. CDR3 amino acids: CASTASTHNEQFF. The DNA of the CDR3 is TGTGCCAGCACGGCTAGTACCCACAATGAGCAGTTCTTC.

This clone was seen only a few times. The genes are TRBV6-5 and TRBJ2-5, with TRBD1 as a possible D gene (6 bases). The CDR3 length is 15 residues. Trimming cost V 6 bases and J 4 bases, with 18 bases left between them. Germline assignment: CDR1 MNHEY and CDR2 SVGAGI. The CDR3 protein is CASRRQITRGETQYF. The CDR3 DNA is TGTGCCAGCAGAAGACAGATCACCAGGGGAGAGACCCAGTACTTC.

This chain uses TRBV15 with TRBJ2-1; TRBD1 aligns across 7 bases. The CDR3 totals 18 residues. Germline V gene sequence: CDR1 LNHNV, CDR2 YYDKDF (reference sequence). Trimming cost V 1 base and J 3 bases; bases outside gene matches: 12. DNA for the CDR3: TGTGCCACCAGCAGAGGAAGATGGGGGCAGGGGGACTACAATGAGCAGTTCTTC. Its translation is CATSRGRWGQGDYNEQFF.

This chain links TRBV28 with TRBJ2-7; TRBD2 is a possible D gene (5 bases). With 10 bases removed from V and 2 bases from J, the gap between germline ends came to 27 bases. Germline CDR1 is MDHEN and CDR2 is SYDVKM. The CDR3 is 17 amino acids. The CDR3 DNA is TGTGCCACTCAGATTGAGGACTGGAGTGGGTCAACCTACGAGCAGTACTTC. It is translated as CATQIEDWSGSTYEQYF. Using reference TRBV28 and TRBJ2-7 for the parts outside the CDR3, the full variable domain is DVKVTQSSRYLVKRTGEKVFLECVQDMDHENMFWYRQDPGLGLRLIYFSYDVKMKEKGDIPEGYSVSREKKERFSLILESASTNQTSMYLCATQIEDWSGSTYEQYFGPGTRLTVT.

The chain links TRBV18 to TRBJ1-5; TRBD1 aligns across 7 bases. V shed 3 bases and J 7 bases; nucleotides not matched to a gene: 9. The germline V gene has CDR1 KGHSH and CDR2 LQKENI. This CDR3 contains 15 residues. CDR3 DNA sequence: TGTGCCAGCTCACCGAACCCAACAGGGGACCAGCCCCAGCATTTT. As protein: CASSPNPTGDQPQHF.

This clone appeared once. The chain has TRBV5-1 and TRBJ2-1; TRBD2 aligns across 13 bases. CDR1 is SGHRS, CDR2 YFSETQ, per germline. Germline trimming cut 0 bases from V and 6 bases from J; bases unmatched to any gene: 3. This CDR3 is 16 amino acids long. The CDR3 protein is CASSLGLAGGGNEQFF. In DNA form, the CDR3 reads TGCGCCAGCAGCTTGGGACTAGCGGGAGGAGGCAATGAGCAGTTCTTC.

This clone has just one count. The chain employs TRBV28 and TRBJ1-3; D is undetermined. Germline V gives CDR1 MDHEN, CDR2 SYDVKM. CDR3 length: 12 amino acids. Between the trimmed V and J ends, which lost 6 bases and 4 bases, there was a span of 7 bases. The DNA of the CDR3 is TGTGCCAGCAGACCACAGGGAAACACCATATATTTT. Protein sequence: CASRPQGNTIYF.

The V and J genes are TRBV9 and TRBJ2-2; 7 bases align to TRBD2. CDR3 size: 16 residues. Germline CDR1 reads SGDLS; CDR2 reads YYNGEE. Trimming at V came to 0 bases and at J to 6 bases, leaving 8 bases not matched to a gene. CDR3 amino acids: CASSVGGAGSAGELFF. Here the CDR3 DNA reads TGTGCCAGCAGCGTAGGGGGAGCGGGATCGGCCGGGGAGCTGTTTTTT. Complete variable domain (other parts from reference TRBV9 and TRBJ2-2): DSGVTQTPKHLITATGQRVTLRCSPRSGDLSVYWYQQSLDQGLQFLIQYYNGEERAKGNILERFSAQQFPDLHSELNLSSLELGDSALYFCASSVGGAGSAGELFFGEGSRLTVL.

The chain recombines TRBV5-1 with TRBJ2-7; 7 positions agree with TRBD2. Germline values: CDR1 SGHRS, CDR2 YFSETQ. The junction had 9 bases not matched to a gene; V was cut back by 0 bases and J by 6 bases. This CDR3 is 15 amino acids long. The DNA for the CDR3 is TGCGCCAGCAGCTTGGACGCTAGCGGCCTCGGCGAGCAGTACTTC. As protein: CASSLDASGLGEQYF. Full variable domain (rest looked up from reference TRBV5-1 and TRBJ2-7): KAGVTQTPRYLIKTRGQQVTLSCSPISGHRSVSWYQQTPGQGLQFLFEYFSETQRNKGNFPGRFSGRQFSNSRSEMNVSTLELGDSALYLCASSLDASGLGEQYFGPGTRLTVT.

The V call is TRBV7-9, the J call TRBJ2-3; TRBD1 might be the D (6 bases). With 0 bases removed from V and 6 bases from J, the gap between germline ends came to 13 bases. This CDR3 comprises 15 residues. Germline-derived CDR1 and CDR2 are SEHNR and FQNEAQ (reference sequence). The CDR3 DNA is TGTGCCAGCAGCTTAGCGGGGGCCAGAATGGATACGCAGTATTTT. Protein product: CASSLAGARMDTQYF.

V and J are TRBV5-1 and TRBJ2-1; D is perhaps TRBD1 (6 bases). Trimming removed 4 bases at V and 7 bases at J, with 15 bases between. In germline, CDR1 is SGHRS, CDR2 YFSETQ. This CDR3 contains 14 residues. In DNA, the CDR3 is TGCGCCAGCAGCCCCGGTTATCAGGGGAATGAGCAGTTCTTC. Protein product: CASSPGYQGNEQFF.

The genes are TRBV5-6 and TRBJ2-2; D may be TRBD1 (5 bases). Germline V lookup: CDR1 SGHDT, CDR2 YYEEEE. The CDR3 has 13 amino acids. Trimming left V 4 bases short and J 6 bases short, with 10 bases between. The CDR3 loop is CASSPLGPGELFF. CDR3 in DNA: TGTGCCAGCAGCCCCTTGGGGCCCGGGGAGCTGTTTTTT.

V is TRBV4-3 and J is TRBJ2-1, with TRBD1 as a possible D gene (5 bases). This CDR3 is built from 15 residues. Trimming shortened V by 1 base and J by 6 bases, and 13 bases separated the two germline ends. The germline V gene encodes CDR1 LGHNA and CDR2 YSLEER. The CDR3 reads CASSQGSRGLNEQFF. Here the CDR3 DNA reads TGCGCCAGCAGCCAAGGGTCTAGGGGCCTCAATGAGCAGTTCTTC.

This chain links TRBV6-1 with TRBJ2-7, with TRBD1 identical over 7 bases. This CDR3 comprises 14 residues. Germline V lookup: CDR1 MNHNS, CDR2 SASEGT. Trimming took 6 bases from V and 0 from J; bases not matched to a gene: 5. The CDR3 DNA reads TGTGCCAGCAGCGGGACAGAGAGCTCCTACGAGCAGTACTTC. Translated, it gives CASSGTESSYEQYF.

The rearrangement links TRBV7-3 to TRBJ1-1; D possibly corresponds to TRBD1 (6 bases). Germline V CDR1 and CDR2: SGHTA, FQGTGA. Deletions cut 5 bases from V and 3 bases from J, with 10 bases between. The CDR3 sequence is 13 residues long. The CDR3 DNA follows: TGTGCCAGCAGCAAAGGACAGCACACTGAAGCTTTCTTT. Protein sequence: CASSKGQHTEAFF. Full variable domain (missing parts from reference TRBV7-3 and TRBJ1-1): GAGVSQTPSNKVTEKGKYVELRCDPISGHTALYWYRQSLGQGPEFLIYFQGTGAADDSGLPNDRFFAVRPEGSVSTLKIQRTERGDSAVYLCASSKGQHTEAFFGQGTRLTVV.

The chain combines TRBV6-4 with TRBJ2-1; 8 bases are a match to TRBD2. This CDR3 has 15 amino acids. Germline V lookup: CDR1 MRHNA, CDR2 SNTAGT. V lost 1 base, J lost 6 bases, and 5 bases stayed unmatched. The CDR3 loop is CASSDFSGAGNEQFF. The DNA of the CDR3 is TGTGCCAGCAGTGACTTTAGCGGGGCCGGCAATGAGCAGTTCTTC.

The chain joins TRBV6-5 to TRBJ2-7; the match to TRBD2 covers 7 bases. From germline, CDR1 is MNHEY and CDR2 SVGAGI. The V and J ends lost 6 bases and 4 bases, in that order; junction bases with no gene match: 12. The CDR3 totals 15 residues. The CDR3 loop reads CASRPFTAGSYEQYF. The CDR3 DNA follows: TGTGCCAGCAGACCCTTTACAGCGGGGTCTTACGAGCAGTACTTC.

The rearrangement links TRBV6-5 to TRBJ2-2, with 8 bases that match TRBD1. CDR1 and CDR2 from the germline V gene are MNHEY and SVGAGI. The V segment lost 5 bases and the J segment 6 bases; nucleotides outside the gene matches: 5. CDR3 length: 14 amino acids. The CDR3, as DNA: TGTGCCAGCAGTCCCCGACAGGGGCCCGGGGAGCTGTTTTTT. This sequence encodes CASSPRQGPGELFF.

As to this clone: This specimen includes other DNA sequences encoding the same CDR3. The chain couples TRBV9 to TRBJ2-5; a weak D match, TRBD2 (6 bases). Germline CDR1 is SGDLS and CDR2 is YYNGEE. The CDR3 spans 14 residues. Trimming pared 0 bases from V and 3 bases from J, leaving 9 bases between. The CDR3 nucleotides read TGTGCCAGCAGCGTAGCGACTAGAGAAGAGACCCAGTACTTC. Its protein is CASSVATREETQYF.